This T cell receptor (beta chain) is drawn from a study of OX40 agonist ivuxolimab in advanced cancers. For the study at large: The dose-escalation cohort was about 80% male, with a mean age of 60 years, ranging about 23 to 80.

Assay used: immunoSEQ multiplex PCR; TCRdb lists only in-frame clones, some missing. This table has some 72,000 clones, 92% appearing once. Comments on this clone: Its antigen is undetermined.

Overall study results and limits: In the 0.1 to 3.0 mg/kg range, CD4+ and CD8+ blood T cells had expanded clonally by week 6.

The sample in question was CD4+ or CD8+ T cells sorted from blood, obtained in a trial of the OX40 agonist ivuxolimab. The receptor was derived from an adult with an advanced solid tumor such as melanoma, head and neck, liver or kidney cancer.

CDR3 in amino acids: CASSPSLTPNTEAFF. CDR3 sequence (DNA): TGTGCCAGCAGCCCGAGTTTGACCCCGAACACTGAAGCTTTCTTT. The chain employs TRBV7-9 and TRBJ1-1, with D uncertain. This CDR3 spans 15 amino acids. Germline V lookup: CDR1 SEHNR, CDR2 FQNEAQ (reference sequence). Trimming took off 5 bases at V and 1 base at J, with 14 bases between the two ends.